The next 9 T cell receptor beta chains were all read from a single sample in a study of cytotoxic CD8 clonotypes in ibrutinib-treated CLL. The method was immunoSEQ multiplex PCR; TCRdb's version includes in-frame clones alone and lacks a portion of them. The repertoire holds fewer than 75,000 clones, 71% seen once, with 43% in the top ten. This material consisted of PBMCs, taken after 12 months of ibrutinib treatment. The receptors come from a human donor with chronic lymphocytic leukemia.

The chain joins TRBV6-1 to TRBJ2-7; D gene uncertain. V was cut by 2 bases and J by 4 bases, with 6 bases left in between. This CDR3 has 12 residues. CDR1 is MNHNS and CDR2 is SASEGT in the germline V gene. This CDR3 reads CASSELRYEQYF. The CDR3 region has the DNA TGTGCCAGCAGTGAACTTCGTTACGAGCAGTACTTC.

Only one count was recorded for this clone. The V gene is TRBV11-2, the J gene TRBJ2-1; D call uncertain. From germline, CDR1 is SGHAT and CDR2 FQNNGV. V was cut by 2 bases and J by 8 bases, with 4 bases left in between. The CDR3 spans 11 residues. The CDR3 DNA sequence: TGTGCCAGCAGCTTAATGGATGAGCAGTTCTTC. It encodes CASSLMDEQFF.

CDR3 sequence: CASREGTSQETQYF. The CDR3 DNA is TGCGCCAGCAGGGAGGGGACGTCCCAAGAGACCCAGTACTTC. The V call is TRBV5-1, the J call TRBJ2-5; D is perhaps TRBD2 (6 bases). Per the germline V gene, CDR1 is SGHRS and CDR2 is YFSETQ. The CDR3 runs 14 residues. V lost 5 bases and J 1 base, leaving 12 bases between the germline ends.

CDR3 residues: CASSQEGLTDRVLLNIQYF. In nucleotides, the CDR3 is TGTGCCAGCAGCCAAGAAGGTCTGACGGACAGGGTATTGTTAAACATTCAGTACTTC. The chain uses TRBV4-2 and TRBJ2-4, with 8 bases fitting TRBD1. Germline V gene data show CDR1 as LGHNA and CDR2 as YNFKEQ. V was clipped by 0 bases and J by 6 bases; unmatched bases: 16. This CDR3 region has 19 residues.

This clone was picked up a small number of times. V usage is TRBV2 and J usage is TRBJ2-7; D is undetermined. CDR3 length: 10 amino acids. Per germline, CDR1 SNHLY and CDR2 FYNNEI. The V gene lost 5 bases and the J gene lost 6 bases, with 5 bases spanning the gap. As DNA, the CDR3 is TGTGCCAGCAGTCGGGTCGAGCAGTACTTC. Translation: CASSRVEQYF.

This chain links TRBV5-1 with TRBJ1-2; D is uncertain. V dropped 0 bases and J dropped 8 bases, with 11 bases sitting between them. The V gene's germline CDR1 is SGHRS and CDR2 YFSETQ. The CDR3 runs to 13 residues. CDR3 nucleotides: TGCGCCAGCAGCTTGGATCTCAGAGGGGGCTACACCTTC. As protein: CASSLDLRGGYTF.

CDR3 amino acids: CASSYSHTGGYTF. Written as DNA, the CDR3 is TGTGCCAGCAGTTACTCGCATACAGGAGGCTACACCTTC. This chain joins TRBV6-5 and TRBJ1-2; D may be TRBD1 (5 bases). V was clipped by 0 bases and J by 8 bases, with 10 bases between them. The CDR3 covers 13 residues. Germline V gene data show CDR1 as MNHEY and CDR2 as SVGAGI.

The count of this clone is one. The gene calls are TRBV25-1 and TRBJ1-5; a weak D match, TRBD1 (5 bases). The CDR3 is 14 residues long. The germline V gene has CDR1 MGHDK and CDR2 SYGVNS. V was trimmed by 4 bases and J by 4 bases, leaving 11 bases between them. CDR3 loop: CASSGSGLNQPQHF. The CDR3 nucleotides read TGTGCCAGCAGTGGTTCGGGGCTTAATCAGCCCCAGCATTTT. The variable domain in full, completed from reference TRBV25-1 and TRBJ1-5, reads EADIYQTPRYLVIGTGKKITLECSQTMGHDKMYWYQQDPGMELHLIHYSYGVNSTEKGDLSSESTVSRIRTEHFPLTLESARPSHTSQYLCASSGSGLNQPQHFGDGTRLSIL.

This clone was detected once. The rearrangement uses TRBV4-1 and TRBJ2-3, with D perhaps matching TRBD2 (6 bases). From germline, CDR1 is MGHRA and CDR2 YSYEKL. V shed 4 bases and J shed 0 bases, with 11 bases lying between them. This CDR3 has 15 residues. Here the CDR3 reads CASSLRSGSTDTQYF. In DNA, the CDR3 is TGCGCCAGCAGCCTTCGAAGCGGGAGCACAGATACGCAGTATTTT.